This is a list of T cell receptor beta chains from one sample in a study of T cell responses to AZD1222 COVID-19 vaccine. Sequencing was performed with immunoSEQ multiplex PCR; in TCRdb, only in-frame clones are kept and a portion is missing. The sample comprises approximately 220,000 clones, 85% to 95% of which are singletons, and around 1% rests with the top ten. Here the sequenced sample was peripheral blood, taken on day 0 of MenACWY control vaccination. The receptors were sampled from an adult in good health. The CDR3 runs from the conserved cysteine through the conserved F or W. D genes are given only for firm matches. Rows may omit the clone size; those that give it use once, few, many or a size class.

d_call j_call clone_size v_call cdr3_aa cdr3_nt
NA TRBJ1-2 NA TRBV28 CASSSVGDSRYGYTF TGTGCCAGCAGCTCGGTGGGGGACTCACGGTATGGCTACACCTTC
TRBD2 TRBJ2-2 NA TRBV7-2 CASSTGLAVSTGELFF TGTGCCAGCAGCACCGGACTAGCGGTTAGCACCGGGGAGCTGTTTTTT
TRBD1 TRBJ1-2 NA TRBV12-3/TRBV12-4 CASSLGQNYGYTF TGTGCCAGCAGTTTGGGACAGAACTATGGCTACACCTTC
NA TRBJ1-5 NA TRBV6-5 CASSPDRPEQPQHF TGTGCCAGCAGCCCCGACAGGCCAGAGCAGCCCCAGCATTTT
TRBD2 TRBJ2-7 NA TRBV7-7 CASSPLPAGGSEQYF TGTGCCAGCAGCCCCCTCCCAGCGGGGGGGAGCGAGCAGTACTTC
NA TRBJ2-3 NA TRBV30 CAWSVMSDTQYF TGTGCCTGGAGTGTAATGTCAGATACGCAGTATTTT
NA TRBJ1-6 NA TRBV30 CAWTVGFDSPLHF TGTGCCTGGACCGTAGGTTTTGACTCACCCCTCCACTTT
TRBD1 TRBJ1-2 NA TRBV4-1 CASSEGADGYTF TGCGCCAGCAGCGAGGGGGCGGATGGCTACACCTTC
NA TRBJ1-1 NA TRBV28 CASSQFWPRRGNTEAFF TGTGCCAGCAGTCAATTTTGGCCCCGACGGGGGAACACTGAAGCTTTCTTT
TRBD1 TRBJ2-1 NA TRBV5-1 CASSLGDRAYNEQFF TGCGCCAGCAGCCTCGGGGACAGAGCCTACAATGAGCAGTTCTTC
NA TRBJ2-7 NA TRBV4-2 CASSQEAGLPYEQYF TGTGCCAGCAGCCAAGAGGCAGGTTTACCCTACGAGCAGTACTTC
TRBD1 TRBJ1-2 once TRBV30 CAWSYRGLDGYTF TGTGCCTGGAGTTACAGGGGGCTGGATGGCTACACCTTC
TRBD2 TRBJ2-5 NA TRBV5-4 CASSPGLGEETQYF TGTGCCAGCAGCCCGGGACTAGGCGAAGAGACCCAGTACTTC
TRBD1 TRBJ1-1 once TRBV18 CASSPLGQGATEAFF TGTGCCAGCTCACCACTGGGACAGGGAGCAACTGAAGCTTTCTTT
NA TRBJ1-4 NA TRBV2 CASSVRGGREKLFF TGTGCCAGCTCGGTTCGGGGGGGAAGAGAAAAACTGTTTTTT
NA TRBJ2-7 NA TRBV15 CATSRSRSYEQYF TGTGCCACCAGCAGGTCTCGCTCCTACGAGCAGTACTTC
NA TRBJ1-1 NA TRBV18 CASSRQNRNTEAFF TGTGCCAGCTCACGACAAAACAGGAACACTGAAGCTTTCTTT
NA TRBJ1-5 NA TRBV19 CASHSLSTGFISNQPQHF TGTGCCAGTCATTCCCTCTCGACAGGTTTTATTAGCAATCAGCCCCAGCATTTT
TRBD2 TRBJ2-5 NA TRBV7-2 CASSLARLAGETQYF TGTGCCAGCAGCTTAGCGCGGTTAGCGGGGGAGACCCAGTACTTC
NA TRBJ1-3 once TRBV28 CASSLGGEGSGNTIYF TGTGCCAGCAGTTTAGGAGGGGAGGGCTCTGGAAACACCATATATTTT
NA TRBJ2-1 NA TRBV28 CASTLAGAGGEQFF TGTGCCAGCACCCTAGCTGGGGCCGGGGGTGAGCAGTTCTTC
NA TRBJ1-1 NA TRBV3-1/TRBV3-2 CASSQGGGYTEAFF TGTGCCAGCAGCCAAGGTGGGGGGTACACTGAAGCTTTCTTT
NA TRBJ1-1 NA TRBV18 CASSRTADKNTEAFF TGTGCCAGCTCACGGACAGCGGATAAGAACACTGAAGCTTTCTTT
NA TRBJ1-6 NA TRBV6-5 CASNYDYNSPLHF TGTGCCAGCAATTATGACTATAATTCACCCCTCCACTTT
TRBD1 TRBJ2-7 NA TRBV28 CASSSPGTGSSYEQYF TGTGCCAGCAGTTCTCCCGGGACAGGGAGCTCCTACGAGCAGTACTTC
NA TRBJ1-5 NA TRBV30 CAWSVQQFNQPQHF TGTGCCTGGAGTGTACAACAGTTCAATCAGCCCCAGCATTTT
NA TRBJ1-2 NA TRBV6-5 CASREGFNYGYTF TGTGCCAGCAGGGAGGGCTTCAACTATGGCTACACCTTC
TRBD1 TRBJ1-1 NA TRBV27 CASSTRGQGNTEAFF TGTGCCAGCAGTACCCGGGGACAGGGAAACACTGAAGCTTTCTTT
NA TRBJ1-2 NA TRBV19 CASSTRDSYYGYTF TGTGCCAGTAGTACCCGGGACTCCTATTATGGCTACACCTTC
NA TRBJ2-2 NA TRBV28 CASRQIRGGNTGELFF TGTGCCAGCAGGCAGATCAGGGGTGGAAACACCGGGGAGCTGTTTTTT
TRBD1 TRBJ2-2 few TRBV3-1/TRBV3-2 CASSQAFLGGSNRIANTGELFF TGTGCCAGCAGCCAAGCTTTCCTAGGGGGCTCGAACCGAATCGCGAACACCGGGGAGCTGTTTTTT
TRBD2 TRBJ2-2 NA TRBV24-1 CATSDGKRGHSGELFF TGTGCCACCAGTGATGGCAAGCGGGGGCACAGCGGGGAGCTGTTTTTT
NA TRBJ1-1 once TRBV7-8 CASSFLGGVDEAFF TGTGCCAGCAGCTTCTTGGGGGGGGTGGATGAAGCTTTCTTT
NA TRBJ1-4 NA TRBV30 CAWSVNLEGGLFF TGTGCCTGGAGTGTAAATCTCGAGGGTGGGCTGTTTTTT
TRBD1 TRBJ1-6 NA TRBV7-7 CASSLETGGNSPLHF TGTGCTAGCAGCTTAGAGACAGGGGGCAATTCACCCCTCCACTTT
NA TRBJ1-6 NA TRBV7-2 CASRNLEGSYNSPLHF TGTGCCAGCAGAAATCTGGAGGGCTCCTATAATTCACCCCTCCACTTT
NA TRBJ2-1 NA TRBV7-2 CASSFQGGRSYNEQFF TGTGCCAGCAGCTTCCAGGGGGGCCGGTCCTACAATGAGCAGTTCTTC
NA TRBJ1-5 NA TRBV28 CASSFSGHLSNQPQHF TGTGCCAGCAGTTTCTCCGGACACCTTAGCAATCAGCCCCAGCATTTT
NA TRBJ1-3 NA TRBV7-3 CASSPGDGRDTIYF TGTGCCAGCAGCCCGGGGGACGGCCGGGACACCATATATTTT
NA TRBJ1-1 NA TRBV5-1 CASRGDIMNTEAFF TGCGCCAGCAGAGGGGACATAATGAACACTGAAGCTTTCTTT